Listed here are 8 T cell receptor beta chains from one sample, sequenced in a study of identical twins listed by TCRdb under 2016. Library generation was performed with 5' RACE. The sample was run on an Illumina HiSeq 2000. Using fastp at Q25 and MiXCR, TCRdb reprocessed the public reads and kept productive beta chains. CDR3 protein sequences are deduplicated, and each keeps its most common genes and DNA. The sample table lists 200,000 to 250,000 distinct CDR3 sequences, around 7% of them with a count of one. The top ten clonotypes cover around 3.4% of the sample. Separately, the same data were catalogued under a study of yellow fever vaccine responses in identical twins.

The sample was memory (CD45RO+) T cells sorted from blood. The cell subset or site tag for this specimen amounts to: CD45RO+ enriched T cells. These receptors were collected from a woman between 18 and 29 years old in good health.

This clonotype showed up many times. The rearrangement links TRBV4-1 to TRBJ2-1; D unclear. Between the trimmed V and J ends, which lost 2 bases and 0 bases, there was a span of 8 bases. Germline assignment: CDR1 MGHRA and CDR2 YSYEKL. CDR3 length equals 15 residues. CDR3 amino acids: CASSQSRSSYNEQFF. CDR3 nucleotides: TGCGCCAGCAGCCAAAGCCGGAGCTCCTACAATGAGCAGTTCTTC.

V and J are TRBV28 and TRBJ2-5, with TRBD1 matching 8 bases. The germline CDR1 and CDR2 sequences are MDHEN and SYDVKM. V lost 1 base to trimming and J lost 3 bases; unmatched junction nucleotides: 4. The CDR3 runs 15 residues. This chain's CDR3 is CASSLLGQEKETQYF. The CDR3 bases are TGTGCCAGCAGTTTATTGGGACAGGAGAAAGAGACCCAGTACTTC. The whole variable domain, filled in from reference TRBV28 and TRBJ2-5, reads DVKVTQSSRYLVKRTGEKVFLECVQDMDHENMFWYRQDPGLGLRLIYFSYDVKMKEKGDIPEGYSVSREKKERFSLILESASTNQTSMYLCASSLLGQEKETQYFGPGTRLLVL.

This clonotype was counted at least ten times. The chain combines TRBV20-1 with TRBJ2-1; 8 bases line up with TRBD2. Unmatched junction bases numbered 3, after V lost 2 bases and J lost 9 bases. The CDR3 has 12 amino acids. Per the germline V gene, CDR1 is DFQATT and CDR2 is SNEGSKA (reference sequence). CDR3 nucleotides: TGCAGTGCTAGACGGGAGGGCCTTGAGCAGTTCTTC. Protein sequence: CSARREGLEQFF.

The rearrangement joins TRBV6-1 to TRBJ2-1; 9 bases are shared with TRBD2. The germline V gene encodes CDR1 MNHNS and CDR2 SASEGT. V gave up 4 bases and J gave up 3 bases; unmatched junction bases: 7. The length of the CDR3 is 16 residues. The CDR3 bases are TGTGCCAGCAGTGCCGCTAGCGGGACACACTACAATGAGCAGTTCTTC. Its protein is CASSAASGTHYNEQFF.

This clonotype was seen ten or more times. The chain recombines TRBV3-1 with TRBJ2-5, with a tentative D call TRBD2 (5 bases). The CDR3 contains 11 residues. In germline, CDR1 is LGHDT, CDR2 YNNKEL (reference sequence). Trimming cost V 3 bases and J 10 bases, with 9 bases left between them. CDR3 in DNA: TGTGCCAGCAGCCAGGTCGGACTCCAGTACTTC. It is translated as CASSQVGLQYF.

The sample holds a few counts of this clonotype. The rearrangement joins TRBV5-5 to TRBJ1-5; D call uncertain. Germline-derived CDR1 and CDR2 are SGHKS and YYEKEE (reference sequence). The CDR3 totals 13 residues. V lost 2 bases and J 4 bases, leaving 7 bases between the germline ends. The CDR3 sequence is CASSFWENQPQHF. CDR3 DNA: TGTGCCAGCAGCTTCTGGGAAAATCAGCCCCAGCATTTT.

This clonotype was recorded at least ten times. V usage is TRBV10-3 and J usage is TRBJ2-1, with 9 bases identical to TRBD1. CDR3 length: 18 amino acids. CDR1 ENHRY and CDR2 SYGVKD come from the germline V gene. V was pared by 2 bases and J by 5 bases, with 13 bases of the junction left unmatched. The CDR3 coding sequence is TGTGCCATCAGTGAGAGGGTCGGTTCCGGGACAGGGCACAATGAGCAGTTCTTC. Amino acid sequence: CAISERVGSGTGHNEQFF.

The CDR3 here is CASSEGLASYNEQFF. CDR3 DNA: TGTGCCAGCAGTGAAGGACTAGCATCCTACAATGAGCAGTTCTTC. The chain uses TRBV2 and TRBJ2-1, with 7 nucleotides matching TRBD2. Germline V lookup: CDR1 SNHLY, CDR2 FYNNEI. The CDR3 totals 15 residues. J lost 1 base, V lost 1 base, and 1 base had no gene match.